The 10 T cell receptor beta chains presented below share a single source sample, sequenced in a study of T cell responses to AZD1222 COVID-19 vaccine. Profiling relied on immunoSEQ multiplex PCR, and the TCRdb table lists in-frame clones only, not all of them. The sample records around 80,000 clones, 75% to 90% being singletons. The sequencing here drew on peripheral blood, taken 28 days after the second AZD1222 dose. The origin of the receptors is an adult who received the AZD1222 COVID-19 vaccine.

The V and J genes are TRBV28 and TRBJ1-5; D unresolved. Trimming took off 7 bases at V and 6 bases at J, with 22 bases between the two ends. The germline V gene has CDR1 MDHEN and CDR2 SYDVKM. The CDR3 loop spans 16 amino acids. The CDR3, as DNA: TGTGCCAGCACAACGGGAGTTATCGGGTTGGGTCAGCCCCAGCATTTT. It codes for CASTTGVIGLGQPQHF.

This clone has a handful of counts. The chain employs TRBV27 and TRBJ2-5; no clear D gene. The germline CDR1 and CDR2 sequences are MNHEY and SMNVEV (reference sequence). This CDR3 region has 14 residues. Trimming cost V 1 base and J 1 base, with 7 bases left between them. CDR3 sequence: CASSLYFGQETQYF. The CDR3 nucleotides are TGTGCCAGCAGTTTATATTTTGGCCAAGAGACCCAGTACTTC.

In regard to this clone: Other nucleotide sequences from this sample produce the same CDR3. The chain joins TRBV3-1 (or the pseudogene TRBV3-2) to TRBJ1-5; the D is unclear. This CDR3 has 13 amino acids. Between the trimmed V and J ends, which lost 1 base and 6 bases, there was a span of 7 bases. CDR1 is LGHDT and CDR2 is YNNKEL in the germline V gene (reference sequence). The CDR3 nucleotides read TGTGCCAGCAGCCAAGGAGGAGGTCAGCCCCAGCATTTT. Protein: CASSQGGGQPQHF.

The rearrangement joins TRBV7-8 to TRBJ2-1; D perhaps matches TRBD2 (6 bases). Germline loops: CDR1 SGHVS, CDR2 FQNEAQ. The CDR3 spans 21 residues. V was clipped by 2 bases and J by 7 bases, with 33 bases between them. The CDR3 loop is CASSLPPKGSGSRREVNEQFF. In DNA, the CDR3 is TGTGCCAGCAGCTTACCCCCTAAGGGAAGCGGGTCTAGGAGAGAGGTAAATGAGCAGTTCTTC.

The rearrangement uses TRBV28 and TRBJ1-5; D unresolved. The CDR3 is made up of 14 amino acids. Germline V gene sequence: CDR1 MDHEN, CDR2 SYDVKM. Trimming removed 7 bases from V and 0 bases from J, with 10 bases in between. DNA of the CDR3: TGTGCCAGCAATTTCGGGGTTAGCAATCAGCCCCAGCATTTT. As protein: CASNFGVSNQPQHF.

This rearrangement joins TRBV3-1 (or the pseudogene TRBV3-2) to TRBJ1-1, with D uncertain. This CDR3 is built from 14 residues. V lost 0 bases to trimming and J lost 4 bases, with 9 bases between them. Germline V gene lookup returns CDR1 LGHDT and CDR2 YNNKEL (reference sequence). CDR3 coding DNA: TGTGCCAGCAGCCAAGATCGGCGGAGCACTGAAGCTTTCTTT. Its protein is CASSQDRRSTEAFF.

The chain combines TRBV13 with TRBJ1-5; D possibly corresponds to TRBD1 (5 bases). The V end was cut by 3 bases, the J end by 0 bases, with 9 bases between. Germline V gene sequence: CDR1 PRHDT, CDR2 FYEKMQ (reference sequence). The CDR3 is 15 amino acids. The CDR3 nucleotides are TGTGCCAGCAGCTTGGGCAGGGATAGCAATCAGCCCCAGCATTTT. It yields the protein CASSLGRDSNQPQHF.

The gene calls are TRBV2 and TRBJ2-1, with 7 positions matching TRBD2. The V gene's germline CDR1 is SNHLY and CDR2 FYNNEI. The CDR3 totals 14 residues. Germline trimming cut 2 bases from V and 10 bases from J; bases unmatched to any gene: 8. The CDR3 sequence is CASSERRGSGEQFF. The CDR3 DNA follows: TGTGCCAGCAGTGAAAGGCGGGGGTCGGGAGAGCAGTTCTTC.

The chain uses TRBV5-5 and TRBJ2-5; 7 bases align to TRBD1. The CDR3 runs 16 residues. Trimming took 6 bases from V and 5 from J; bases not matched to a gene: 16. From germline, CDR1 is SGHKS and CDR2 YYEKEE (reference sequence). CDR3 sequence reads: CASTTPGGRGTETQYF. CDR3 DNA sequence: TGTGCCAGCACAACACCAGGGGGTAGGGGTACGGAGACCCAGTACTTC.

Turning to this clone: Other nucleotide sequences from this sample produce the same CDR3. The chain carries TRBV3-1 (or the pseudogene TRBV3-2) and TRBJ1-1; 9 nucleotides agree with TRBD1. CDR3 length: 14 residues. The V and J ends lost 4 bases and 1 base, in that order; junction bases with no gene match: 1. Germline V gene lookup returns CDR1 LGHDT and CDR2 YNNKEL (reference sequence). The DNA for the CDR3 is TGTGCCAGCAGCCGGGGACAGGGGAACACTGAAGCTTTCTTT. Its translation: CASSRGQGNTEAFF.